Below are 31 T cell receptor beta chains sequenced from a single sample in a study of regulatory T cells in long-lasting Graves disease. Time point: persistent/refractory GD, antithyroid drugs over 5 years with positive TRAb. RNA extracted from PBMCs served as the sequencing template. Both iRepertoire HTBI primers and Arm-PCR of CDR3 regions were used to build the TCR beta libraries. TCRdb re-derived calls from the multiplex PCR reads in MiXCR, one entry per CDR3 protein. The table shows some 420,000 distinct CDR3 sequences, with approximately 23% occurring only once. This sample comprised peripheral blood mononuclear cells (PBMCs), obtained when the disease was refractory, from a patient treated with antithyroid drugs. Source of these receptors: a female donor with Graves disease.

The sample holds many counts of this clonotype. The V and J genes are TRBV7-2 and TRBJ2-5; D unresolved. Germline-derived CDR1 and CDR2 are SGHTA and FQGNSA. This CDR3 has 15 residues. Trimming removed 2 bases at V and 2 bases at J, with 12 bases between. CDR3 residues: CASSLRPRSQETQYF. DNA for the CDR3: TGTGCCAGCAGCTTAAGGCCAAGATCTCAAGAGACCCAGTACTTC.

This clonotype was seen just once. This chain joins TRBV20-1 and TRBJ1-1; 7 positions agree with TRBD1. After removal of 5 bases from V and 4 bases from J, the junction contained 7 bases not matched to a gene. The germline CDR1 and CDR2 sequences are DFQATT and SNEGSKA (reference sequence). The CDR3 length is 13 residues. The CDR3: CSADRGLGTEAFF. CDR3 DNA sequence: TGCAGTGCTGATAGGGGGCTGGGCACTGAAGCTTTCTTT.

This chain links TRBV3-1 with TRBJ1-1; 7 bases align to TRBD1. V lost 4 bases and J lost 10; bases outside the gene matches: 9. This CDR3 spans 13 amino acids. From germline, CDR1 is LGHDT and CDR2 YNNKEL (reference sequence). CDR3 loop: CASSLTPQGGAFF. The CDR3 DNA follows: TGTGCCAGCAGCCTGACACCTCAGGGGGGAGCTTTCTTT.

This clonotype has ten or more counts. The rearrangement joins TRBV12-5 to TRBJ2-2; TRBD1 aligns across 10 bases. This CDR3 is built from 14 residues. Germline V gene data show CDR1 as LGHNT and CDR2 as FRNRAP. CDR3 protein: CASAPGQGTGELFF. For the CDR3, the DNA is TGTGCCAGCGCTCCGGGACAGGGGACCGGGGAGCTGTTTTTT.

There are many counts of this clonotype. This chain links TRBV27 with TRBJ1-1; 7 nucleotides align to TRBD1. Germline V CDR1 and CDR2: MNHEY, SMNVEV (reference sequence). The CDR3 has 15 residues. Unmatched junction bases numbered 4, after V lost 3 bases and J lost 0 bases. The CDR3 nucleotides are TGTGCCAGCAGTTTCAGGGGGGGACTGAACACTGAAGCTTTCTTT. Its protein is CASSFRGGLNTEAFF.

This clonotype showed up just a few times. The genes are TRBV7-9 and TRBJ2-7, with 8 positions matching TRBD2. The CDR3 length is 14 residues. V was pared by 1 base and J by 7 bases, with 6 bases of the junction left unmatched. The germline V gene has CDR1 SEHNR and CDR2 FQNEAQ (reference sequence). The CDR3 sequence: CASSLGTSTSEQYF. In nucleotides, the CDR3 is TGTGCCAGCAGCTTAGGGACTAGCACCTCAGAGCAGTACTTC.

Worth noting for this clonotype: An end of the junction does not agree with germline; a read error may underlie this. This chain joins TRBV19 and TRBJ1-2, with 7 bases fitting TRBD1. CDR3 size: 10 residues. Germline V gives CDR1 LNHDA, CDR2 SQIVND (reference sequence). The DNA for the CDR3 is TGTGCCACCATCCAACAGGGGCCAATCTTC. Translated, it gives CATIQQGPIF. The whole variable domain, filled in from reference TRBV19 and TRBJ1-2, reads DGGITQSPKYLFRKEGQNVTLSCEQNLNHDAMYWYRQDPGQGLRLIYYSQIVNDFQKGDIAEGYSVSREKKESFPLTVTSAQKNPTAFYLCATIQQGPIFGSGTRLTVV.

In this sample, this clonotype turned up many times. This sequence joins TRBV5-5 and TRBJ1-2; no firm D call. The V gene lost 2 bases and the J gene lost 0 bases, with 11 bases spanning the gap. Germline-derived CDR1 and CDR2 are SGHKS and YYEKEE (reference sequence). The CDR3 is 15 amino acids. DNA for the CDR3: TGTGCCAGCAGCTTATCTGTGTTTTCTAACTATGGCTACACCTTC. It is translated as CASSLSVFSNYGYTF.

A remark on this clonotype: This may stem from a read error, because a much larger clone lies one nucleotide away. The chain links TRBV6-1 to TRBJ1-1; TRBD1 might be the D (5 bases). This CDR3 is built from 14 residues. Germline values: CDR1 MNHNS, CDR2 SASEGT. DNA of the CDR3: TGTGCCAGCAGTGAACTCAGGGCGAACACTGAAGCTTCCTTT. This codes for CASSELRANTEASF.

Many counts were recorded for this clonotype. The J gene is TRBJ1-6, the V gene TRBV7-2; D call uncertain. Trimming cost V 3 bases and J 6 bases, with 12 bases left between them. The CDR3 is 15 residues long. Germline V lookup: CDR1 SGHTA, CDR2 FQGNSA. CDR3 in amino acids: CASSLGRDTNSPLHF. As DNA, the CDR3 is TGTGCCAGCAGCTTGGGCAGAGACACTAATTCACCCCTCCACTTT.

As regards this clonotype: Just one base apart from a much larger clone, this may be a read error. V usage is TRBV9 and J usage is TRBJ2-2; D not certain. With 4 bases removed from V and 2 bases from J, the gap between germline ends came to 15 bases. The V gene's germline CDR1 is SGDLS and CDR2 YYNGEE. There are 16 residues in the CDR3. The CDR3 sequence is CASSLNGCPNTGELFF. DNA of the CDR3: TGTGCCAGCAGCTTGAACGGGTGCCCAAACACCGGGGAGCTGTTTTTT.

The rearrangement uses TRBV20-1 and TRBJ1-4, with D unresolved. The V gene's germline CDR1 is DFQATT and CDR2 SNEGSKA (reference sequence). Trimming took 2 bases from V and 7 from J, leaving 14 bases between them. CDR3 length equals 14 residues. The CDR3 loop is CSARKREESEKLFF. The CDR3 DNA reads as TGCAGTGCTAGAAAGAGGGAAGAAAGTGAAAAACTGTTTTTT.

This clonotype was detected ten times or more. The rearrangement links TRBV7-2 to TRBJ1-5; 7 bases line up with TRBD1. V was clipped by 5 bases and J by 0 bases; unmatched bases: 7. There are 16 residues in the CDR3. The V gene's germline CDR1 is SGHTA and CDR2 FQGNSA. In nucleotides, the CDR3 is TGTGCCAGCAGCCTGACAGGGCCCTATAGCAATCAGCCCCAGCATTTT. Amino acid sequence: CASSLTGPYSNQPQHF.

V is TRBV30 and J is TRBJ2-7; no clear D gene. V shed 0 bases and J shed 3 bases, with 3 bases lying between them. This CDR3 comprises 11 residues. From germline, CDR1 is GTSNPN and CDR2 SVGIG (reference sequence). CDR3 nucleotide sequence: TGTGCCTGGAGTGTGGACTACGAGCAGTACTTC. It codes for CAWSVDYEQYF.

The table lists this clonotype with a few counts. This CDR3 reads CASSFRQGRNYGYTF. For the CDR3, the DNA is TGTGCCAGCAGTTTCCGACAGGGGCGTAACTATGGCTACACCTTC. The chain carries TRBV27 and TRBJ1-2; 8 bases line up with TRBD1. The germline gives CDR1 MNHEY, CDR2 SMNVEV (reference sequence). The CDR3 contains 15 residues. With V trimmed by 3 bases and J by 1 base, 4 bases remained unmatched.

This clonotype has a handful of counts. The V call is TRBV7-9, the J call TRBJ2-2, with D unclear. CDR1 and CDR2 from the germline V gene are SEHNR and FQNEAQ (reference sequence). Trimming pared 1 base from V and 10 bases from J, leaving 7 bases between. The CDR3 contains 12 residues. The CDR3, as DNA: TGTGCCAGCAGCTTAGATGGGCAGGAGCTGTTTTTT. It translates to CASSLDGQELFF. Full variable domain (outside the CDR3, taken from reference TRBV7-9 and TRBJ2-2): DTGVSQNPRHKITKRGQNVTFRCDPISEHNRLYWYRQTLGQGPEFLTYFQNEAQLEKSRLLSDRFSAERPKGSFSTLEIQRTEQGDSAMYLCASSLDGQELFFGEGSRLTVL.

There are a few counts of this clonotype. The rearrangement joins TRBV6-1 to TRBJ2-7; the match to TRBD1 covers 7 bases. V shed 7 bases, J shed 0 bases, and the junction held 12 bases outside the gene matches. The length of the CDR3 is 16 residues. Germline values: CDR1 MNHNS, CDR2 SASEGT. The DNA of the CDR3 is TGTGCCAGCAAAACCCAATGGGACAGTTCCTCCTACGAGCAGTACTTC. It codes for CASKTQWDSSSYEQYF.

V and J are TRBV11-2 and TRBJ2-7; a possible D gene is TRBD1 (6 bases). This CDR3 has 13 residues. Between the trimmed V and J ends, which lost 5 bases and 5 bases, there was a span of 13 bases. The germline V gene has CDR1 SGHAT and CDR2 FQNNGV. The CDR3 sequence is CASSLRDTDEQYF. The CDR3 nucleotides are TGTGCCAGCAGCCTCAGGGACACCGACGAGCAGTACTTC.

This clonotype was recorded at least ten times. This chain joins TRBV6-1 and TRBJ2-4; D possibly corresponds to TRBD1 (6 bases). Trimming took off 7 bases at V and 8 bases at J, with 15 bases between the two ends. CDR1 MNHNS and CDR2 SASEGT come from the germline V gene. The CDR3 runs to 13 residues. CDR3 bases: TGTGCCAGCACGGAGAACAGGGTATACATTCAGTACTTC. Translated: CASTENRVYIQYF.

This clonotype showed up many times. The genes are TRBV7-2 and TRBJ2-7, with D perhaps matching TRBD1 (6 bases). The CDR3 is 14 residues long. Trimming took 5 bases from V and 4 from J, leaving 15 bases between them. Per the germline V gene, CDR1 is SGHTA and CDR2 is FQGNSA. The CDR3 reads CASSHSPGAYEQYF. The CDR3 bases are TGTGCCAGCAGCCACTCACCAGGGGCATACGAGCAGTACTTC.

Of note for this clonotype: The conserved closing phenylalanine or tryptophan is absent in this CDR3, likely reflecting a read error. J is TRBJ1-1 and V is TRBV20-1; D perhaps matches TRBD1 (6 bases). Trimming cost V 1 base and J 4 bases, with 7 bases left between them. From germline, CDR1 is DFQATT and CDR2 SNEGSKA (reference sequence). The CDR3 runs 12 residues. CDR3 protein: CSARGGGTEAFS. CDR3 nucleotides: TGCAGTGCTAGAGGAGGGGGCACTGAAGCTTTCTCT.

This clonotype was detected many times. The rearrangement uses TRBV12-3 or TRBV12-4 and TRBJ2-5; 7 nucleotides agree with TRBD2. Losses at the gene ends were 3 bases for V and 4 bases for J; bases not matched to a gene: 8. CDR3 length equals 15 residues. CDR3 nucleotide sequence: TGTGCCAGCAGTTTGCTTCGGGAGCGGGGAGAGACCCAGTACTTC. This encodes CASSLLRERGETQYF.

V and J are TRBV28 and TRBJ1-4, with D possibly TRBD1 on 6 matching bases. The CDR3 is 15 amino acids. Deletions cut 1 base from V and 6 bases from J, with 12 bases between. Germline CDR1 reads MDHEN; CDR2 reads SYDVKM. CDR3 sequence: CASSLSAGDYEKLFF. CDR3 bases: TGTGCCAGCAGTTTATCGGCAGGGGACTATGAAAAACTGTTTTTT.

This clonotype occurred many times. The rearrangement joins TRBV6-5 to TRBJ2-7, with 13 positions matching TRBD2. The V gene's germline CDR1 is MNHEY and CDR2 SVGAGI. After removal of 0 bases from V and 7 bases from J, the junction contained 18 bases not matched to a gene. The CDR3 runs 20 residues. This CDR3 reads CASSYSTTSGGPPSLFEQYF. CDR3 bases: TGTGCCAGCAGTTACTCGACGACTAGCGGGGGGCCTCCATCCCTCTTTGAGCAGTACTTC.

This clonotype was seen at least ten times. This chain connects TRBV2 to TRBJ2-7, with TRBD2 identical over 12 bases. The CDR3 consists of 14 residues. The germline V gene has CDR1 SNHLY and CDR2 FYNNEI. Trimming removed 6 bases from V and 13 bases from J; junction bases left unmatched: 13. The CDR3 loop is CASRRLAGEEEFYF. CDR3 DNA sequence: TGTGCCAGCAGGCGACTAGCGGGAGAGGAGGAATTTTACTTC.

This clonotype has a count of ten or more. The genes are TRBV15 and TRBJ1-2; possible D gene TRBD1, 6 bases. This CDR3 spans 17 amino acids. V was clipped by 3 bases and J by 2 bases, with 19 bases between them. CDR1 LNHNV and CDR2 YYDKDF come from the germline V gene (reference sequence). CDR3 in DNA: TGTGCCACCAGCAGTATAAAACGGGACATCGAGAACTATGGCTACACCTTC. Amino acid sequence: CATSSIKRDIENYGYTF.

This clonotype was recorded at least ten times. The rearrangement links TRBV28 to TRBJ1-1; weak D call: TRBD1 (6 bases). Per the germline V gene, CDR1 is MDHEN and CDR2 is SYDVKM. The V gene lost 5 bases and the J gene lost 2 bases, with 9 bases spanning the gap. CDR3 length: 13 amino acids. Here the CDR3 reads CASSIQGNTEAFF. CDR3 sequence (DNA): TGTGCCAGCAGTATACAGGGTAACACTGAAGCTTTCTTT.

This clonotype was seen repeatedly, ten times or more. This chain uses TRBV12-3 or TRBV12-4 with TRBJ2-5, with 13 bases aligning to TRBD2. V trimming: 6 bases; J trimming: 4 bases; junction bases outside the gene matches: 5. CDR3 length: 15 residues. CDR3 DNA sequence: TGTGCCAGCAGCTTGAGACTAGCGGGAGGAGAGACCCAGTACTTC. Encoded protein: CASSLRLAGGETQYF.

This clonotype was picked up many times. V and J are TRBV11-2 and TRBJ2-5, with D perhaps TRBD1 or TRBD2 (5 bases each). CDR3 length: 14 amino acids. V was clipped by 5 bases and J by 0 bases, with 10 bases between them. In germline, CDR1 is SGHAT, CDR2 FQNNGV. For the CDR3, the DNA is TGTGCCAGCAGCGCTGGGACCAACCAAGAGACCCAGTACTTC. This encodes CASSAGTNQETQYF. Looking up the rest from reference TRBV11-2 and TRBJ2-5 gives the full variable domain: EAGVAQSPRYKIIEKRQSVAFWCNPISGHATLYWYQQILGQGPKLLIQFQNNGVVDDSQLPKDRFSAERLKGVDSTLKIQPAKLEDSAVYLCASSAGTNQETQYFGPGTRLLVL.

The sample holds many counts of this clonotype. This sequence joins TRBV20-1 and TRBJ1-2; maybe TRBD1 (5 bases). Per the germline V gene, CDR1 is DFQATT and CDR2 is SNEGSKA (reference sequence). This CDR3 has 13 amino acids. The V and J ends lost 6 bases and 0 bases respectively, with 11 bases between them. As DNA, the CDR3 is TGCAGTGCAAGGGGATGGGCTAACTATGGCTACACCTTC. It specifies CSARGWANYGYTF.

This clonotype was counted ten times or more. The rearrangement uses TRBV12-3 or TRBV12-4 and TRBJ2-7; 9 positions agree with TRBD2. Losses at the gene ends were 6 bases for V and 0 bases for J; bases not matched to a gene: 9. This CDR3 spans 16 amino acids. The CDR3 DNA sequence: TGTGCCAGCAGCCCGACCGGGACTAGCAGCTCCTACGAGCAGTACTTC. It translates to CASSPTGTSSSYEQYF.